Sequencing of this T cell receptor beta chain was carried out in a study of T cell responses to AZD1222 COVID-19 vaccine (TCRdb year 2021). For context, the study as a whole: AZD1222 recipients given second doses at about 4 weeks or at about 12 weeks were pooled, since spike-specific TCR depth and breadth were not found to differ between the two schedules. TCR sequencing covered approximately 230 trial participants: 207 given two doses of AZD1222 and around 25 given two doses of MenACWY control vaccine. Trial participants were enrolled by age into 18-55, 56-69 and 70-plus year subgroups, with 148, 28 and 57 TCR-sequenced participants respectively.

The CDR3 regions of human TCRbeta chains were subjected to immunosequencing. In the original analysis: TCRs in the repertoires were compared against a reference library of SARS-CoV-2-specific TCRs that had been generated with the MIRA antigen-specificity platform. Breadth meant the fraction of unique TCRs that were SARS-CoV-2-associated, whereas depth meant the fraction of total T cells that were SARS-CoV-2-associated. Using the MIRA data, each spike-specific TCR was mapped to the spike region that the TCR reacts to and placed in a CD4 or CD8 class. Log10-transformed breadth and depth values were compared by one-way ANOVA with Sidak's multiple comparisons tests. The source is immuneACCESS, and TCRdb retained only in-frame sequences with V and J called. Part of the clones is not carried over; for the studies checked, unresolved V genes explain less than half of this, and the remainder is unexplained. From that table come the V and J calls and clone size; the DNA was used to work out D and trimming. This sample has roughly 120,000 clones in its table, and roughly 84% of those were observed once. The ten largest clonotypes hold 7.5% of the sample.

The germline V gene encodes CDR1 MNHEY and CDR2 SMNVEV (reference sequence). The CDR3 covers 18 residues, taking in both the cysteine and the phenylalanine. Only CDR3 DNA remains: 54 bases, in frame from the first base. Trimming removed 6 bases from V and 0 bases from J; the gene matches leave 11 bases unexplained. What the authors observed across the whole study: A significant rise in spike-specific TCR breadth and depth was observed after two AZD1222 doses relative to day 0 and relative to MenACWY recipients. In the small 56-69-year group, the increase in depth fell short of significance, most likely because of low power. Epitopes outside the regions mutated in the B.1.351 and B.1.1.7 variants were reportedly recognized by nearly half of the unique spike-specific TCRs. Participants were mostly white British and included more females than males, and it was suggested by the authors that clonal diversity may have been underestimated. Conclusions about previously exposed vaccinees were limited because only six AZD1222 recipients were SARS-CoV-2 seropositive at baseline. The whole spike protein was spanned by vaccine-associated CD4 TCRs, and dominant responses were seen in regions 160-218 and 743-854. Because no samples from the day 14 peak response were available, repertoires could be characterized only after the peak T cell response.

In the case of this clone: Its antigen remains unidentified. The input lacks base qualities; no much larger clone sits a single base away.

Interpreted using the paper, the time point label stands for: baseline before first vaccination. The vaccinee samples were drawn from two UK trials, COV001 and COV002, one of which was a single-blind randomized controlled phase 2/3 trial testing AZD1222 (ChAdOx1 nCoV-19) in healthy adults. For TCRbeta chain sequencing, PBMC samples were collected from trial participants at day 0 and at day 28 after the second dose. The clonotype was recovered from an adult in good health. The sequence joins TRBV27 to TRBJ2-6, with TRBD1 matching 7 junction bases. This material consisted of peripheral blood, taken on day 0 of AZD1222 vaccination. The base sequence is TGTGCCAGCAGGTCCCGACAGGGCGCAAGCTCTGGGGCCAACGTCCTGACTTTC. Its coded protein is CASRSRQGASSGANVLTF.